This passage covers 28 T cell receptor beta chains from one sample sequenced in a study of blood T cell repertoires in COVID-19. This table comes from immunoSEQ multiplex PCR, and its TCRdb copy is limited to in-frame clones, with some not included. The table shows 85,000 to 100,000 clones, with about nine tenths occurring only once. What was sequenced was peripheral blood. The origin of the receptors is a man aged 60 to 69 with acute or convalescent COVID-19.

The chain combines TRBV7-9 with TRBJ2-3, with 8 bases identical to TRBD1. Germline trimming cut 5 bases from V and 4 bases from J; bases unmatched to any gene: 5. The germline CDR1 and CDR2 sequences are SEHNR and FQNEAQ (reference sequence). The CDR3 is 14 residues long. This CDR3 is CASSLGQGADTQYF. In DNA, the CDR3 is TGTGCCAGCAGCCTCGGACAGGGCGCAGATACGCAGTATTTT.

The genes are TRBV7-9 and TRBJ2-7, with 7 bases identical to TRBD1. The germline V gene has CDR1 SEHNR and CDR2 FQNEAQ (reference sequence). V shed 5 bases, J shed 1 base, and the junction held 5 bases outside the gene matches. This CDR3 is built from 14 residues. The CDR3 DNA sequence: TGTGCCAGCAGCCGTCCAGGGGGATCCTACGAGCAGTACTTC. This gives the protein CASSRPGGSYEQYF.

This chain links TRBV15 with TRBJ1-1; maybe TRBD1 (5 bases). CDR3 length: 19 amino acids. V dropped 0 bases and J dropped 1 base, with 21 bases sitting between them. Germline assignment: CDR1 LNHNV and CDR2 YYDKDF (reference sequence). CDR3 sequence reads: CATSRDLIRGTARNTEAFF. DNA for the CDR3: TGTGCCACCAGCAGAGATCTAATAAGGGGAACAGCGCGGAACACTGAAGCTTTCTTT.

The chain joins TRBV19 to TRBJ1-1; TRBD1 is a possible D gene (6 bases). The V end was cut by 4 bases, the J end by 3 bases, with 12 bases between. Germline V gene data show CDR1 as LNHDA and CDR2 as SQIVND (reference sequence). The CDR3 extends over 14 amino acids. CDR3 loop: CASSKRTEDTEAFF. The CDR3 nucleotides read TGTGCCAGTAGTAAACGGACAGAGGACACTGAAGCTTTCTTT.

The gene calls are TRBV7-9 and TRBJ2-5; 11 positions match TRBD2. The V segment lost 3 bases and the J segment 7 bases; nucleotides outside the gene matches: 4. This CDR3 is 14 amino acids long. From germline, CDR1 is SEHNR and CDR2 FQNEAQ (reference sequence). The CDR3 region has the DNA TGTGCCAGCAGCTTTAGCGGGGGGGCCGTGACCCAGTACTTC. It encodes CASSFSGGAVTQYF.

This chain links TRBV19 with TRBJ1-1; 9 nucleotides agree with TRBD1. Germline V gene data show CDR1 as LNHDA and CDR2 as SQIVND (reference sequence). The CDR3 length is 14 residues. Trimming removed 4 bases from V and 5 bases from J; junction bases left unmatched: 5. The CDR3 DNA reads TGTGCCAGTAGTACGCGGACAGGGGAAACTGAAGCTTTCTTT. Encoded protein: CASSTRTGETEAFF.

This chain joins TRBV3-1 (or the pseudogene TRBV3-2) and TRBJ1-2; 9 bases agree with TRBD1. Germline CDR1 LGHDT, CDR2 YNNKEL (reference sequence). This CDR3 is built from 14 residues. V was clipped by 10 bases and J by 4 bases; unmatched bases: 10. CDR3 bases: TGTGCCACCTATGGGACAGGGCGCGCCTATGGCTACACCTTC. This gives the protein CATYGTGRAYGYTF.

The genes are TRBV3-1 (or the pseudogene TRBV3-2) and TRBJ1-1; the match to TRBD1 covers 7 bases. Trimming at V came to 4 bases and at J to 0 bases, leaving 5 bases not matched to a gene. CDR1 is LGHDT, CDR2 YNNKEL, per germline (reference sequence). This CDR3 contains 15 residues. The CDR3 protein is CASSPLTGMNTEAFF. DNA of the CDR3: TGTGCCAGCAGCCCCTTGACAGGGATGAACACTGAAGCTTTCTTT.

This chain uses TRBV3-1 (or the pseudogene TRBV3-2) with TRBJ1-1; D remains ambiguous. Trimming took 0 bases from V and 3 from J, leaving 17 bases between them. The germline V gene has CDR1 LGHDT and CDR2 YNNKEL (reference sequence). The CDR3 runs 17 residues. The CDR3, as DNA: TGTGCCAGCAGCCAAGATTCGGGAACCCACGGGGACACTGAAGCTTTCTTT. It specifies CASSQDSGTHGDTEAFF.

The genes are TRBV10-3 and TRBJ1-3; D gene uncertain. This CDR3 region has 14 residues. Germline V gene data show CDR1 as ENHRY and CDR2 as SYGVKD. Trimming removed 5 bases at V and 0 bases at J, with 8 bases between. The CDR3 DNA follows: TGTGCCATCAGTCGGTCCCCCTCTGGAAACACCATATATTTT. It yields the protein CAISRSPSGNTIYF.

The J gene is TRBJ1-1, the V gene TRBV5-1, with 8 bases aligning to TRBD1. Trimming at V came to 4 bases and at J to 5 bases, leaving 4 bases not matched to a gene. This CDR3 region has 13 residues. Looked up from germline, CDR1 is SGHRS and CDR2 is YFSETQ. DNA for the CDR3: TGCGCCAGCAGCCAGGGGGCTGGGACTGAAGCTTTCTTT. It encodes CASSQGAGTEAFF.

The rearrangement uses TRBV5-5 and TRBJ1-4; D is undetermined. V was pared by 3 bases and J by 3 bases, with 12 bases between. The V gene's germline CDR1 is SGHKS and CDR2 YYEKEE (reference sequence). CDR3 length: 15 residues. The CDR3 DNA sequence: TGTGCCAGCAGCTCTACCCAAACTTCTAATGAAAAACTGTTTTTT. This encodes CASSSTQTSNEKLFF.

This clone showed up just a few times. This chain joins TRBV5-4 and TRBJ1-1, with TRBD1 identical over 7 bases. With V trimmed by 3 bases and J by 1 base, 6 bases remained unmatched. The germline gives CDR1 SGHNT, CDR2 YYREEE (reference sequence). This CDR3 region has 15 residues. In DNA form, the CDR3 reads TGTGCCAGCAGCTACTGGGACAGCGGGAACACTGAAGCTTTCTTT. Translating gives CASSYWDSGNTEAFF.

This chain links TRBV7-2 with TRBJ2-3; maybe TRBD1 (8 bases). This CDR3 has 17 amino acids. Germline V gene lookup returns CDR1 SGHTA and CDR2 FQGNSA. The germline V and J ends were trimmed by 7 bases and 6 bases, with 26 bases remaining between them. CDR3 coding DNA: TGTGCCAGCACCCCAGAGGGAGGGGCAGGGGGCTGGGATACGCAGTATTTT. It is translated as CASTPEGGAGGWDTQYF.

CDR3 bases: TGTGCCAGTTCCCCCGGTTTAAACTATGGCTACACCTTC. It codes for CASSPGLNYGYTF. The chain combines TRBV19 with TRBJ1-2; no definite D call. This CDR3 spans 13 amino acids. V lost 8 bases, J lost 2 bases, and 12 bases lay in between. Germline V gene lookup returns CDR1 LNHDA and CDR2 SQIVND (reference sequence).

The rearrangement uses TRBV19 and TRBJ1-5, with D hard to call. The CDR3 contains 16 residues. Germline loops: CDR1 LNHDA, CDR2 SQIVND (reference sequence). The V gene lost 3 bases and the J gene lost 0 bases, with 12 bases spanning the gap. CDR3 sequence (DNA): TGTGCCAGTAGTATGGTGTCAGAATATAGCAATCAGCCCCAGCATTTT. Its translation is CASSMVSEYSNQPQHF.

In DNA, the CDR3 is TGTGCCACCTCCGATACTACGAACACCGGGGAGCTGTTTTTT. This encodes CATSDTTNTGELFF. The rearrangement uses TRBV24-1 and TRBJ2-2; the D is unclear. The germline V gene encodes CDR1 KGHDR and CDR2 SFDVKD. V was pared by 9 bases and J by 0 bases, with 10 bases between. The CDR3 sequence is 14 residues long.

V is TRBV25-1 and J is TRBJ2-1, with TRBD2 matching 14 bases. The CDR3 sequence is 15 residues long. Germline V gives CDR1 MGHDK, CDR2 SYGVNS. V lost 7 bases and J lost 3; bases outside the gene matches: 2. The CDR3 nucleotides are TGTGCCAGCACCGGGACTAGCGGGGGCTACAATGAGCAGTTCTTC. It yields the protein CASTGTSGGYNEQFF.

V gene TRBV30 combines with J gene TRBJ1-6, with 7 bases lining up with TRBD1. The CDR3 extends over 16 amino acids. Trimming removed 3 bases from V and 5 bases from J; junction bases left unmatched: 10. CDR1 and CDR2 (germline): GTSNPN, SVGIG (reference sequence). This chain's CDR3 is CAWRGGKGANNSPLHF. The CDR3 DNA reads as TGTGCCTGGAGGGGGGGAAAGGGGGCAAATAATTCACCCCTCCACTTT.

The rearrangement links TRBV3-1 (or the pseudogene TRBV3-2) to TRBJ2-5; 9 nucleotides agree with TRBD2. Germline V gives CDR1 LGHDT, CDR2 YNNKEL (reference sequence). The V segment lost 0 bases and the J segment 5 bases; nucleotides outside the gene matches: 7. This CDR3 has 16 residues. The CDR3 reads CASSQDPSGGSETQYF. The CDR3 coding sequence is TGTGCCAGCAGCCAAGATCCCAGCGGGGGGTCGGAGACCCAGTACTTC.

Concerning this clone: This same CDR3 is encoded by further DNA sequences in the sample. The chain joins TRBV3-1 (or the pseudogene TRBV3-2) to TRBJ2-1; no definite D call. This CDR3 comprises 14 residues. Deletions cut 1 base from V and 4 bases from J, with 8 bases between. CDR1 is LGHDT, CDR2 YNNKEL, per germline (reference sequence). The CDR3 sequence is CASSQGSLYNEQFF. The CDR3 bases are TGTGCCAGCAGCCAAGGGAGTCTTTACAATGAGCAGTTCTTC.

The CDR3 nucleotides are TGTGCCAGCAGTGAGTTGCGGGGGGGCCTAACAGATACGCAGTATTTT. It specifies CASSELRGGLTDTQYF. The rearrangement uses TRBV6-1 and TRBJ2-3; TRBD2 matches at 9 bases. The V and J ends lost 3 bases and 3 bases, in that order; junction bases with no gene match: 7. Looked up from germline, CDR1 is MNHNS and CDR2 is SASEGT. This CDR3 contains 16 residues.

V gene TRBV5-1 combines with J gene TRBJ1-1; D not certain. V was trimmed by 0 bases and J by 5 bases, leaving 14 bases between them. The CDR3 has 15 residues. Germline V lookup: CDR1 SGHRS, CDR2 YFSETQ. CDR3 sequence (DNA): TGCGCCAGCAGCTTGGTAGGCCCTGCGGGGACTGAAGCTTTCTTT. Amino acid sequence: CASSLVGPAGTEAFF.

The chain uses TRBV19 and TRBJ1-1, with a tentative D call TRBD1 (5 bases). The CDR3 is 14 amino acids. Germline V CDR1 and CDR2: LNHDA, SQIVND (reference sequence). With 7 bases removed from V and 0 bases from J, the gap between germline ends came to 12 bases. CDR3 residues: CASKAGRVNTEAFF. The CDR3 DNA reads TGTGCCAGTAAAGCGGGACGCGTGAACACTGAAGCTTTCTTT.

This chain links TRBV30 with TRBJ2-6; unclear D gene. Per the germline V gene, CDR1 is GTSNPN and CDR2 is SVGIG (reference sequence). The CDR3 length is 19 residues. V lost 5 bases, J lost 0 bases, and 23 bases lay in between. The CDR3 region has the DNA TGTGCCTGGTACTCTGCGCGGCTCCGGCCCTTCTCTGGGGCCAACGTCCTGACTTTC. The encoded protein is CAWYSARLRPFSGANVLTF.

The V and J genes are TRBV25-1 and TRBJ2-1; weak D call: TRBD2 (6 bases). V lost 0 bases to trimming and J lost 3 bases, with 15 bases between them. The CDR3 sequence is 17 residues long. The germline CDR1 and CDR2 sequences are MGHDK and SYGVNS. CDR3 protein: CASSEYLGPRGYNEQFF. The CDR3 DNA follows: TGTGCCAGCAGTGAATACCTAGGCCCGCGGGGCTACAATGAGCAGTTCTTC.

V gene TRBV3-1 (or the pseudogene TRBV3-2) combines with J gene TRBJ1-1; tentatively, D is TRBD1 (5 bases). Germline-derived CDR1 and CDR2 are LGHDT and YNNKEL (reference sequence). The V end lost 0 bases, the J end lost 5 bases, and 16 bases lay between the germline ends. CDR3 size: 16 residues. The CDR3 nucleotides read TGTGCCAGCAGCCAAGAAGTGGGGCCCAAGGGGACTGAAGCTTTCTTT. Its translation: CASSQEVGPKGTEAFF.

The V gene is TRBV5-4, the J gene TRBJ1-2; no reliable D call. Germline CDR1 reads SGHNT; CDR2 reads YYREEE (reference sequence). The CDR3 has 14 amino acids. V lost 1 base to trimming and J lost 10 bases, with 17 bases between them. The CDR3 loop is CASSLFQRPDDYTF. The DNA of the CDR3 is TGTGCCAGCAGCTTGTTTCAGCGGCCCGATGACTACACCTTC.